This record concerns one T cell receptor (beta chain) sequence. This sample is drawn from a study of cytomegalovirus exposure and HLA in healthy donors. Germline-derived CDR1 and CDR2 are SQVTM and ANQGSEA. The V segment lost 4 bases and the J segment 6 bases; nucleotides outside the gene matches: 6. The CDR3 is 12 residues long. Researchers ran the PCR with 60 Vbeta and 13 Jbeta primers. Generated by immunoSEQ multiplex PCR, the TCRdb table keeps only in-frame clones and is missing some. There are about 25,000 clones in the sample, with roughly 15% held by the top ten. V and J are TRBV29-1 and TRBJ2-7, with 7 bases fitting TRBD2. Source material: PBMCs. The source of this sequence is a male donor in good health and CMV-seropositive. In DNA form, the CDR3 reads TGCAGCGTTGTCAGAGGGGAGGGCGAGCAGTACTTC. Translated, it gives CSVVRGEGEQYF.